The 30 T cell receptor beta chains below come from one sample, sequenced in a study of tumor-infiltrating lymphocytes in primary liver carcinoma. Unsorted bulk tissue, about 18-31 mg of it, served as the source for co-extraction of RNA and DNA. TCR beta cDNA was made from 400 to 500 ng total RNA with a constant-region primer. Three-round nested multiplex PCR performed with slightly modified ARM-PCR produced the TCR beta libraries. The first two PCR rounds used TRBV1-TRBV30 forward primers with a C-beta reverse primer, 10 cycles each. One entry per CDR3 protein results from TCRdb running MiXCR on the multiplex PCR reads. The sample includes 95,000 to 100,000 distinct CDR3 sequences, 65% to 75% of them seen just once. What was sequenced was liver tumor tissue from sampling region 2. Subset in this sample: tumor region T2, inferior pole. The receptors derive from an older woman with primary liver carcinoma and hepatitis B virus infection.

As to this clonotype: Because the CDR3 is missing its conserved closing phenylalanine or tryptophan, this is likely a read error. This sequence joins TRBV29-1 and TRBJ1-1; 8 bases align to TRBD1. The CDR3 extends over 13 amino acids. Germline CDR1 reads SQVTM; CDR2 reads ANQGSEA. J gave up 5 bases and V 6 bases, and 8 bases lay outside the gene matches. This chain's CDR3 is CSVKQGDDTEAFC. In DNA form, the CDR3 reads TGCAGCGTCAAACAGGGGGACGATACTGAAGCTTTCTGT.

This clonotype was counted a single time. The chain recombines TRBV11-2 with TRBJ2-1, with D perhaps TRBD2 (5 bases). CDR3 length: 17 residues. Germline V gene lookup returns CDR1 SGHAT and CDR2 FQNNGV. V lost 1 base and J lost 7, with 20 bases in between. For the CDR3, the DNA is TGTGCCAGCAGCTTAGGTCTGGAAGCGGTATGGCCGAATGAGCAGTTCTTC. Translating it yields CASSLGLEAVWPNEQFF.

Points on this clonotype: A junction boundary mismatches the germline segment, possibly from a read error. This chain links TRBV11-2 with TRBJ1-6, with D maybe TRBD1 (5 bases). The CDR3 extends over 15 amino acids. The germline V gene has CDR1 SGHAT and CDR2 FQNNGV. The CDR3 loop is CTSSLETGENSPLHF. CDR3 DNA: TGTACCAGCAGCTTAGAAACAGGAGAGAATTCACCCCTCCACTTT.

The rearrangement links TRBV12-3 or TRBV12-4 to TRBJ2-5; D is unclear. The CDR3 contains 12 residues. The CDR3 loop is CASSLLLETQYF. As DNA, the CDR3 is TGTGCTAGTAGTTTACTACTAGAGACCCAGTACTTC.

The chain joins TRBV4-1 to TRBJ1-5, with 9 bases that match TRBD1. The CDR3 spans 17 residues. V was clipped by 4 bases and J by 7 bases; unmatched bases: 14. The V gene's germline CDR1 is MGHRA and CDR2 YSYEKL. The CDR3 sequence: CASSLDPGTGIGQPQHF. In DNA, the CDR3 is TGCGCCAGCAGCCTCGATCCCGGGACAGGGATAGGACAGCCCCAGCATTTT.

This clonotype was picked up many times. The rearrangement uses TRBV28 and TRBJ1-2; TRBD1 agrees at 7 bases. The CDR3 sequence is 15 residues long. Germline lookup yields CDR1 MDHEN and CDR2 SYDVKM. With 5 bases clipped from V and 4 bases from J, the junction kept 10 bases outside the gene matches. CDR3 bases: TGTGCCAGCAGTCCGGGAGGGGGCGCAGGCTATGGCTACACCTTC. Translation gives CASSPGGGAGYGYTF.

With respect to this clonotype: Germline is not matched at one junction end, which may reflect a read error. The CDR3 reads CASSLEGGSIGVQSF. CDR3 sequence (DNA): TGTGCCAGCAGCTTAGAGGGAGGAAGTATCGGTGTACAGTCCTTC. The rearrangement uses TRBV11-2 and TRBJ2-1, with D possibly matching TRBD2 (6 bases). In germline, CDR1 is SGHAT, CDR2 FQNNGV. CDR3 length: 15 residues.

This chain uses TRBV29-1 with TRBJ2-3; possible D gene TRBD1, 5 bases. Germline V lookup: CDR1 SQVTM, CDR2 ANQGSEA. The CDR3 totals 15 residues. The germline V and J ends were trimmed by 2 bases and 4 bases, with 16 bases remaining between them. CDR3 region: CSVEIRARDSDTQYF. The CDR3 nucleotides are TGCAGCGTTGAAATCAGGGCGCGAGACTCAGATACGCAGTATTTT.

To note about this clonotype: An end of the junction differs from the germline gene, which may be a read error. The chain carries TRBV6-5 and TRBJ2-5; D ambiguous. Germline V gene data show CDR1 as MNHEY and CDR2 as SVGAGI. This CDR3 comprises 15 residues. CDR3 sequence: CASSPMWYNGETQYF. DNA of the CDR3: TGCGCCAGCAGTCCCATGTGGTACAATGGAGAGACCCAGTACTTC.

CDR3 loop: CASSTNRIMNTEAFF. The DNA of the CDR3 is TGTGCCAGCAGTACAAACAGGATAATGAACACTGAAGCTTTCTTT. This chain links TRBV28 with TRBJ1-1, with D perhaps TRBD1 (5 bases). Per germline, CDR1 MDHEN and CDR2 SYDVKM. The CDR3 is made up of 15 amino acids. Trimming cost V 5 bases and J 0 bases, with 13 bases left between them.

Concerning this clonotype: A much larger clonotype is one base distant, so this may be a read error. This sequence joins TRBV6-1 and TRBJ1-3; perhaps TRBD1 as D (5 bases). The CDR3 runs 15 residues. The germline V gene has CDR1 MNHNS and CDR2 SASEGT. Trimming shortened V by 4 bases and J by 0 bases, and 10 bases separated the two germline ends. The chain's CDR3 is CASSGAGHSGNTIYF. CDR3 bases: TGTGCCAGCAGTGGCGCAGGACACTCTGGAAACACCATATATTTT.

Concerning this clonotype: Germline is not matched at one junction end, which may reflect a read error. The CDR3 DNA sequence: TGTGCCACCAAAGTGACTAGCGTGAGTACCAATGAGCGGTTCTTC. Translating it yields CATKVTSVSTNERFF. This chain connects TRBV12-3 or TRBV12-4 to TRBJ2-1, with 8 bases matching TRBD2. This CDR3 comprises 15 residues.

Only one count was recorded for this clonotype. The chain has TRBV5-1 and TRBJ2-2; D remains unclear. Germline V gene lookup returns CDR1 SGHRS and CDR2 YFSETQ. V lost 3 bases and J 1 base, leaving 7 bases between the germline ends. This CDR3 has 14 amino acids. CDR3 sequence reads: CASSSIWNTGELFF. The CDR3 DNA follows: TGCGCCAGCAGCTCGATATGGAACACCGGGGAGCTGTTTTTT.

With respect to this clonotype: Because it lacks the conserved phenylalanine or tryptophan at the end, this CDR3 is likely a read error. The rearrangement links TRBV12-3 or TRBV12-4 to TRBJ1-1; no clear D. This CDR3 has 15 residues. V lost 5 bases, J lost 0 bases, and 13 bases lay in between. CDR3 sequence (DNA): TGTGCCAGCAGTCGCTCACATAGATTGAACACTGAAGCTTTCCTT. As protein: CASSRSHRLNTEAFL.

On this clonotype: A read error is likely, as this CDR3 ends without the conserved phenylalanine or tryptophan. The limits of the CDR3 on the DNA are not certain, so only TCRdb's listed CDR3 is given. The J gene is TRBJ2-3, the V gene TRBV11-1; TRBD2 reflects the table's D call only, with no check against the DNA. The CDR3 is 14 residues long, counting both termini. From germline, CDR1 is SGHAT and CDR2 FQDESV (reference sequence). This CDR3 reads CASNLRQRAGESHL.

The chain uses TRBV29-1 and TRBJ2-7; the D gene is possibly TRBD1 (6 bases). V was trimmed by 8 bases and J by 3 bases, leaving 20 bases between them. The germline V gene encodes CDR1 SQVTM and CDR2 ANQGSEA. The CDR3 has 14 residues. The CDR3 DNA reads TGCAGCATTGTGAGGGGGTCCAATTGCTACGAGCAGTACTTC. This translates into CSIVRGSNCYEQYF.

A remark on this clonotype: No conserved phenylalanine or tryptophan is present at the end of the CDR3, so a read error is the likely explanation. The CDR3 DNA reads TGTGCCAGCAGCCCTCGGGACAGGGTCAATGAGCAGTTCTCA. Translated: CASSPRDRVNEQFS. V usage is TRBV4-2 and J usage is TRBJ2-1; 9 nucleotides match TRBD1. Losses at the gene ends were 4 bases for V and 6 bases for J; bases not matched to a gene: 4. Germline assignment: CDR1 LGHNA and CDR2 YNFKEQ. The CDR3 spans 14 residues.

To note about this clonotype: The junction differs from germline at one of its ends, possibly a read error. The chain recombines TRBV11-1 with TRBJ2-2; 7 nucleotides match TRBD1. CDR3 length: 14 residues. Germline lookup yields CDR1 SGHAT and CDR2 FQDESV (reference sequence). The DNA for the CDR3 is TGTGCCAGCAGACCGAGGCTTGACACAGGGGAGCTGCTTTTT. It codes for CASRPRLDTGELLF. Complete variable domain (other parts from reference TRBV11-1 and TRBJ2-2): EAEVAQSPRYKITEKSQAVAFWCDPISGHATLYWYRQILGQGPELLVQFQDESVVDDSQLPKDRFSAERLKGVDSTLKIQPAELGDSAMYLCASRPRLDTGELLFGEGSRLTVL.

The chain uses TRBV9 and TRBJ1-2; a weak D match, TRBD1 (5 bases). CDR3 size: 11 residues. Germline CDR1 reads SGDLS; CDR2 reads YYNGEE. The V gene lost 3 bases and the J gene lost 7 bases, with 7 bases spanning the gap. The CDR3 loop reads CASSAQGGYTF. CDR3 in DNA: TGTGCCAGCAGCGCGCAGGGTGGCTACACCTTC.

This rearrangement joins TRBV28 to TRBJ1-5; perhaps TRBD1 as D (6 bases). This CDR3 has 16 residues. Trimming left V 10 bases short and J 4 bases short, with 23 bases between. Germline CDR1 MDHEN, CDR2 SYDVKM. The CDR3 DNA is TGTGCCACCGTCAGGGTTGGGCAGGGGCGGAATCAGCCCCAGCATTTT. Translating gives CATVRVGQGRNQPQHF.

This clonotype has only one observation. A read error may explain this, as a much larger clone is one base away. The chain uses TRBV14 and TRBJ2-5, with 8 bases fitting TRBD1. The CDR3 consists of 16 residues. Per the germline V gene, CDR1 is SGHDN and CDR2 is FVKESK. CDR3 loop: CTSSQERRTGTETQYF. For the CDR3, the DNA is TGTACCAGCAGCCAAGAACGCCGGACAGGGACAGAGACCCAGTACTTC.

This chain connects TRBV2 to TRBJ1-1; D is uncertain. Trimming stripped 2 bases from V and 4 bases from J, with 14 bases between. CDR1 is SNHLY, CDR2 FYNNEI, per germline. This CDR3 has 15 amino acids. The CDR3 DNA reads TGTGCCAGCAGTGAATATTTGTCGAGGGCCACTGAAGCTTTCTTT. Amino acids: CASSEYLSRATEAFF.

Regarding this clonotype: This may stem from a read error, because a much larger clone lies one nucleotide away. The chain is built from TRBV25-1 and TRBJ1-1; perhaps TRBD1 as D (5 bases). Germline V lookup: CDR1 MGHDK, CDR2 SYGVNS. Trimming took 4 bases from V and 3 from J, leaving 9 bases between them. This CDR3 is built from 13 residues. The DNA of the CDR3 is TGTGCCAGCAGTGGGCTGGGGCACACTGAAGCTTTCTTT. Translating it yields CASSGLGHTEAFF.

The genes are TRBV28 and TRBJ2-5; D may be TRBD1 (6 bases). Looked up from germline, CDR1 is MDHEN and CDR2 is SYDVKM. The length of the CDR3 is 17 residues. V lost 2 bases and J 2 bases, leaving 18 bases between the germline ends. The CDR3 DNA reads TGTGCCAGCAGTTTAGTTACAGGGATAGGCTTTCAAGAGACCCAGTACTTC. It yields the protein CASSLVTGIGFQETQYF.

To note about this clonotype: A read error may account for a junction end that differs from germline. The CDR3, as DNA: TGTGCCAGCAGCTTCGGACTAGGACGCACGGATGCGCATTATTTT. It translates to CASSFGLGRTDAHYF. This chain links TRBV11-2 with TRBJ2-3, with 7 bases lining up with TRBD2. The CDR3 has 15 residues. Per the germline V gene, CDR1 is SGHAT and CDR2 is FQNNGV.

With regard to this clonotype: Being one base from a much bigger clone, this may be a read error. The chain links TRBV28 to TRBJ1-5; 7 bases agree with TRBD1. The CDR3 contains 16 residues. Germline loops: CDR1 MDHEN, CDR2 SYDVKM. DNA of the CDR3: TGTGCCAGCAGGGGGCGGACAGGATGGAGCAATCATCCCCAGCATTTT. Translated: CASRGRTGWSNHPQHF.

This clonotype is deemed medium-sized. The chain recombines TRBV11-3 with TRBJ2-1; 14 bases are a match to TRBD2. CDR3 size: 18 residues. V dropped 0 bases and J dropped 8; count of bases not matched to a gene: 9. CDR1 SGHNT and CDR2 YENEEA come from the germline V gene. CDR3 region: CASSLEREGTSGSYEQFF. CDR3 nucleotide sequence: TGTGCCAGCAGCTTAGAAAGGGAGGGGACTAGCGGGAGCTATGAGCAGTTCTTC.

Concerning this clonotype: The junction does not match germline at one end; this may be a read error. In DNA, the CDR3 is TGTGCCAGCAGCTTCCTACAAACAGGTACATCGCACTATTTT. This encodes CASSFLQTGTSHYF. V gene TRBV5-4 combines with J gene TRBJ2-3; a weak D match, TRBD1 (5 bases). The CDR3 is 14 residues long. CDR1 and CDR2 from the germline V gene are SGHNT and YYREEE (reference sequence).

The rearrangement joins TRBV6-6 to TRBJ2-1; 10 positions agree with TRBD2. Looked up from germline, CDR1 is MNHNY and CDR2 is SVGAGI (reference sequence). CDR3 length equals 16 residues. CDR3 residues: CTGGIIAGGPDNEQFF. The DNA of the CDR3 is TGTACCGGCGGTATAATAGCGGGAGGTCCCGACAATGAGCAGTTCTTC.

On this clonotype: The CDR3 does not close with the conserved phenylalanine or tryptophan, likely indicating a read error. This chain uses TRBV11-2 with TRBJ2-1, with 14 bases identical to TRBD2. The length of the CDR3 is 17 residues. The germline V gene has CDR1 SGHAT and CDR2 FQNNGV. DNA for the CDR3: TGTCCCAGCAGCAGGAGACTAGCGGGAGGGCCGGGGGATGGGCAGTTCTTA. It codes for CPSSRRLAGGPGDGQFL.